What follows are 20 T cell receptor beta chains derived from one specimen sequenced in a study of T cell clones after liver transplantation. Profiling relied on immunoSEQ multiplex PCR, and the TCRdb table lists in-frame clones only, not all of them. The sample yields tens of thousands of clones, 70% seen once. The specimen was CD4+ T cells from blood, collected at the approximately 16-month timepoint. The source of these receptors is a human patient who received a liver transplant. The graft donor may be the source of some T cells.

With regard to this clone: The sample contains more than one DNA sequence encoding this CDR3. V and J are TRBV6-5 and TRBJ1-5; D gene uncertain. V was trimmed by 2 bases and J by 0 bases, leaving 5 bases between them. Germline-derived CDR1 and CDR2 are MNHEY and SVGAGI. The CDR3 is 14 residues long. CDR3 residues: CASSYGHSNQPQHF. The CDR3 nucleotides are TGTGCCAGCAGTTACGGGCATAGCAATCAGCCCCAGCATTTT.

The J gene is TRBJ1-3, the V gene TRBV11-3, with D hard to call. V shed 2 bases and J shed 4 bases, with 9 bases lying between them. The CDR3 loop spans 14 amino acids. Germline-derived CDR1 and CDR2 are SGHNT and YENEEA. Here the CDR3 DNA reads TGTGCCAGCAGCTTAATTTCACAGGGAAACACCATATATTTT. Its translation: CASSLISQGNTIYF.

The chain joins TRBV28 to TRBJ2-7; 7 bases agree with TRBD1. The ends lost 7 bases at V and 2 bases at J; junction bases unmatched: 2. The CDR3 length is 12 residues. Germline V lookup: CDR1 MDHEN, CDR2 SYDVKM. The CDR3 sequence is CASNQGAYEQYF. DNA for the CDR3: TGTGCCAGCAACCAGGGGGCCTACGAGCAGTACTTC.

The rearrangement joins TRBV28 to TRBJ1-1; perhaps TRBD1 as D (6 bases). The V end lost 4 bases, the J end lost 1 base, and 16 bases lay between the germline ends. The CDR3 runs to 16 residues. Germline V CDR1 and CDR2: MDHEN, SYDVKM. The CDR3 nucleotides are TGTGCCAGCAGTTGGGGACACAGTTATCGGAACACTGAAGCTTTCTTT. Residues: CASSWGHSYRNTEAFF.

The rearrangement uses TRBV7-4 and TRBJ1-5; D possibly corresponds to TRBD1 (6 bases). Per the germline V gene, CDR1 is SGHVT and CDR2 is SQSDAQ. The CDR3 contains 15 residues. The V gene lost 4 bases and the J gene lost 5 bases, with 15 bases spanning the gap. This CDR3 reads CASSSLTGPYQPQHF. The CDR3 region has the DNA TGTGCCAGCAGCTCCCTGACAGGCCCCTATCAGCCCCAGCATTTT.

A single count supports this clone. The V gene is TRBV25-1, the J gene TRBJ1-4, with D perhaps matching TRBD1 (6 bases). The CDR3 contains 16 residues. V was cut by 7 bases and J by 1 base, with 16 bases left in between. The V gene's germline CDR1 is MGHDK and CDR2 SYGVNS. CDR3 bases: TGTGCCAGCACCCCGGCAGGGGAGGTAACTAATGAAAAACTGTTTTTT. As protein: CASTPAGEVTNEKLFF.

The chain recombines TRBV6-1 with TRBJ2-7, with 10 bases identical to TRBD2. Germline-derived CDR1 and CDR2 are MNHNS and SASEGT. The CDR3 sequence is 16 residues long. V lost 4 bases, J lost 1 base, and 7 bases stayed unmatched. This chain's CDR3 is CASSAMSGGASYEQYF. CDR3 sequence (DNA): TGTGCCAGCAGTGCTATGAGCGGGGGGGCTTCCTACGAGCAGTACTTC.

The chain links TRBV19 to TRBJ2-7; D perhaps matches TRBD2 (7 bases). The length of the CDR3 is 12 residues. Germline V lookup: CDR1 LNHDA, CDR2 SQIVND (reference sequence). V was cut by 6 bases and J by 6 bases, with 12 bases left in between. The CDR3 loop reads CASSERGGEQYV. CDR3 sequence (DNA): TGTGCCAGTAGCGAAAGGGGGGGCGAGCAGTACGTC.

The CDR3 DNA is TGTGCCTCCCACCTCCCCCCGGGATTAGGTTCACCCCTCCACTTT. It specifies CASHLPPGLGSPLHF. The chain has TRBV6-1 and TRBJ1-6; D unresolved. Germline V gives CDR1 MNHNS, CDR2 SASEGT. Trimming took 11 bases from V and 9 from J, leaving 23 bases between them. The CDR3 sequence is 15 residues long.

The chain joins TRBV9 to TRBJ2-1; D is perhaps TRBD1 (5 bases). In germline, CDR1 is SGDLS, CDR2 YYNGEE. Trimming took 2 bases from V and 1 from J, leaving 13 bases between them. The CDR3 has 16 amino acids. The CDR3 is CASSVGAGFSYNEQFF. Here the CDR3 DNA reads TGTGCCAGCAGCGTCGGAGCAGGGTTTTCCTACAATGAGCAGTTCTTC. Drawing the rest from reference TRBV9 and TRBJ2-1, the complete variable domain is DSGVTQTPKHLITATGQRVTLRCSPRSGDLSVYWYQQSLDQGLQFLIQYYNGEERAKGNILERFSAQQFPDLHSELNLSSLELGDSALYFCASSVGAGFSYNEQFFGPGTRLTVL.

This clone is medium-sized (0.01 to 0.1%). The V gene is TRBV30, the J gene TRBJ2-6; possibly TRBD2 for D (6 bases). Germline CDR1 and CDR2: GTSNPN and SVGIG (reference sequence). V dropped 7 bases and J dropped 1 base, with 17 bases sitting between them. The CDR3 is made up of 16 amino acids. The CDR3 here is CASWRGSSSGANVLTF. The CDR3 coding sequence is TGTGCCTCCTGGCGGGGCAGTTCTTCTGGGGCCAACGTCCTGACTTTC.

V is TRBV19 and J is TRBJ2-3; 7 bases agree with TRBD1. V gave up 7 bases and J gave up 1 base; unmatched junction bases: 2. CDR3 length: 13 amino acids. Germline CDR1 LNHDA, CDR2 SQIVND (reference sequence). CDR3 sequence reads: CASTTGGTDTQYF. CDR3 DNA sequence: TGTGCCAGTACCACAGGGGGCACAGATACGCAGTATTTT.

This chain links TRBV2 with TRBJ2-3; D remains ambiguous. The ends were cut back, 6 bases at V and 14 bases at J, with 18 bases in the middle. CDR3 size: 12 residues. The V gene's germline CDR1 is SNHLY and CDR2 FYNNEI. CDR3 in DNA: TGTGCCAGCAGCCAGGAGACCGACCTCAGGTATTTT. It translates to CASSQETDLRYF. The full variable domain, rest sourced from reference TRBV2 and TRBJ2-3, is EPEVTQTPSHQVTQMGQEVILRCVPISNHLYFYWYRQILGQKVEFLVSFYNNEISEKSEIFDDQFSVERPDGSNFTLKIRSTKLEDSAMYFCASSQETDLRYFGPGTRLTVL.

The rearrangement links TRBV7-9 to TRBJ1-1; TRBD1 matches at 8 bases. V trimming: 4 bases; J trimming: 5 bases; junction bases outside the gene matches: 3. This CDR3 has 13 amino acids. Per the germline V gene, CDR1 is SEHNR and CDR2 is FQNEAQ (reference sequence). CDR3 coding DNA: TGTGCCAGCAGCTCCGGGACAGGTACTGAAGCTTTCTTT. This codes for CASSSGTGTEAFF.

This clone was seen a handful of times. The J gene is TRBJ2-1, the V gene TRBV5-1, with TRBD2 matching 12 bases. This CDR3 comprises 18 residues. The germline CDR1 and CDR2 sequences are SGHRS and YFSETQ. Trimming at V came to 1 base and at J to 9 bases, leaving 14 bases not matched to a gene. The CDR3 DNA sequence: TGCGCCAGCAGCTTGTTCGTAGGACTAGCGGGGACTTCCGGTGAGCAGTTCTTC. It is translated as CASSLFVGLAGTSGEQFF.

This chain joins TRBV6-5 and TRBJ1-5, with 8 bases that match TRBD1. This CDR3 contains 13 residues. Per germline, CDR1 MNHEY and CDR2 SVGAGI. Germline trimming cut 5 bases from V and 5 bases from J; bases unmatched to any gene: 2. The CDR3 spells CASSIQGDQPQHF. The DNA of the CDR3 is TGTGCCAGCAGTATACAGGGGGATCAGCCCCAGCATTTT.

The chain carries TRBV6-5 and TRBJ1-3, with D perhaps TRBD1 (6 bases). Germline V CDR1 and CDR2: MNHEY, SVGAGI. V gave up 6 bases and J gave up 0 bases, with 12 bases separating them. The CDR3 extends over 15 amino acids. CDR3 sequence (DNA): TGTGCCAGCAGCCCGACAGGAAACTCTGGAAACACCATATATTTT. It encodes CASSPTGNSGNTIYF.

This clone was counted once. This chain joins TRBV18 and TRBJ2-2; 12 positions match TRBD2. J lost 5 bases, V lost 5 bases, and 3 bases had no gene match. Germline CDR1 KGHSH, CDR2 LQKENI. This CDR3 region has 15 residues. Here the CDR3 reads CASSTTSGGTGELFF. In nucleotides, the CDR3 is TGTGCCAGCTCAACGACTAGCGGGGGTACCGGGGAGCTGTTTTTT.

The chain is built from TRBV6-1 and TRBJ1-5; D remains unclear. Trimming left V 9 bases short and J 2 bases short, with 14 bases between. This CDR3 contains 14 residues. Per germline, CDR1 MNHNS and CDR2 SASEGT. CDR3 nucleotide sequence: TGTGCCAGTCAACAGTCAAAGCGCAATCAGCCCCAGCATTTT. Translating it yields CASQQSKRNQPQHF.

The J gene is TRBJ2-7, the V gene TRBV7-2, with 7 nucleotides matching TRBD2. Germline V gene lookup returns CDR1 SGHTA and CDR2 FQGNSA. The J segment lost 0 bases and the V segment lost 5 bases, leaving 4 bases of the junction unmatched. This CDR3 spans 14 amino acids. The CDR3 nucleotides read TGTGCCAGCAGCGCTAGCGGAAGCTCCTACGAGCAGTACTTC. Residues: CASSASGSSYEQYF.